One and the same sample provided the 18 T cell receptor beta chains below, sequenced in a study of blood T cell repertoires in COVID-19. The data were produced by immunoSEQ multiplex PCR, yet TCRdb's version contains in-frame clones alone and is incomplete. The sample contains about 210,000 clones, 88% of which appear only once. Source material: peripheral blood. The source of these receptors is a man aged 65-85 years with acute or convalescent COVID-19.

The chain links TRBV7-9 to TRBJ1-1, with D perhaps matching TRBD1 (6 bases). CDR3 length: 12 residues. V was clipped by 1 base and J by 9 bases, with 9 bases between them. Germline assignment: CDR1 SEHNR and CDR2 FQNEAQ (reference sequence). The CDR3 loop is CASSLDQGQAFF. The CDR3, as DNA: TGTGCCAGCAGCTTAGACCAGGGGCAAGCTTTCTTT.

This CDR3 reads CASSLFFQGATDRSPLHF. In nucleotides, the CDR3 is TGTGCCAGCAGTTTATTCTTTCAGGGGGCGACCGATCGATCACCCCTCCACTTT. The gene calls are TRBV28 and TRBJ1-6, with TRBD1 identical over 8 bases. CDR1 MDHEN and CDR2 SYDVKM come from the germline V gene. The J segment lost 10 bases and the V segment lost 1 base, leaving 15 bases of the junction unmatched. This CDR3 comprises 18 residues.

This sequence joins TRBV5-8 and TRBJ2-1; TRBD1 matches at 7 bases. J was trimmed by 0 bases and V by 2 bases; bases with no gene match: 2. The CDR3 length is 15 residues. CDR1 is SGHTS and CDR2 is YDEGEE in the germline V gene. CDR3 sequence: CASSFDRASYNEQFF. The CDR3 DNA reads as TGTGCCAGCAGCTTTGACAGGGCCTCCTACAATGAGCAGTTCTTC.

The rearrangement links TRBV12-1 to TRBJ1-2; TRBD1, the D gene given by the table, was not confirmed from the DNA. TRBV12-1 is annotated as a pseudogene. This CDR3 has 13 residues. The CDR3 spells CASSSRQGDGYTF. The CDR3 bases are TGTGCCAGCAGCTCCAGACAGGGTGATGGCTACACCTTC.

V usage is TRBV19 and J usage is TRBJ2-2; 10 positions match TRBD2. CDR1 is LNHDA, CDR2 SQIVND, per germline (reference sequence). V was pared by 5 bases and J by 5 bases, with 8 bases of the junction left unmatched. CDR3 length: 16 amino acids. CDR3 DNA: TGTGCCAGTAGTCATGGACTAGCGGCGGGTACCGGGGAGCTGTTTTTT. Amino acids: CASSHGLAAGTGELFF.

Only one count was recorded for this clone. V and J are TRBV11-3 and TRBJ2-7, with a tentative D call TRBD1 (5 bases). CDR3 length: 13 residues. Trimming removed 2 bases at V and 1 base at J, with 6 bases between. The germline V gene has CDR1 SGHNT and CDR2 YENEEA. In nucleotides, the CDR3 is TGTGCCAGCAGCTTACAGGGATCCTACGAGCAGTACTTC. This encodes CASSLQGSYEQYF.

The chain employs TRBV11-3 and TRBJ2-7; D is unclear. V was cut by 8 bases and J by 4 bases, with 18 bases left in between. Germline CDR1 is SGHNT and CDR2 is YENEEA. The CDR3 spans 14 residues. CDR3 DNA: TGTGCCAGCTATCCCCCGCCTATCTTATACGAGCAGTACTTC. It translates to CASYPPPILYEQYF.

The chain couples TRBV4-2 to TRBJ1-2; a possible D gene is TRBD1 (6 bases). Per germline, CDR1 LGHNA and CDR2 YNFKEQ. Deletions cut 0 bases from V and 8 bases from J, with 16 bases between. This CDR3 has 15 residues. This CDR3 is CASSQELTGRSGYTF. CDR3 DNA: TGTGCCAGCAGCCAAGAATTGACAGGCCGCAGCGGCTACACCTTC.

The chain employs TRBV9 and TRBJ1-1, with 7 positions matching TRBD1. The germline V gene encodes CDR1 SGDLS and CDR2 YYNGEE. V trimming: 4 bases; J trimming: 3 bases; junction bases outside the gene matches: 6. This CDR3 comprises 14 residues. In DNA form, the CDR3 reads TGTGCCAGCAGCCAAGGACAGGTTCACACTGAAGCTTTCTTT. It specifies CASSQGQVHTEAFF.

The rearrangement joins TRBV5-1 to TRBJ2-4; tentative D call: TRBD1 (6 bases). Deletions cut 2 bases from V and 0 bases from J, with 9 bases between. This CDR3 is built from 15 residues. Germline V lookup: CDR1 SGHRS, CDR2 YFSETQ. In DNA, the CDR3 is TGCGCCAGCAGCTTCCAGGGGCCAGCCAAAAACATTCAGTACTTC. It encodes CASSFQGPAKNIQYF. Full variable domain (rest looked up from reference TRBV5-1 and TRBJ2-4): KAGVTQTPRYLIKTRGQQVTLSCSPISGHRSVSWYQQTPGQGLQFLFEYFSETQRNKGNFPGRFSGRQFSNSRSEMNVSTLELGDSALYLCASSFQGPAKNIQYFGAGTRLSVL.

The chain couples TRBV10-3 to TRBJ2-1, with 9 bases that match TRBD2. The trim removed 3 bases at V and 3 bases at J, leaving 0 bases unmatched. The CDR3 is 14 residues long. Per the germline V gene, CDR1 is ENHRY and CDR2 is SYGVKD. CDR3 coding DNA: TGTGCCATCAGTGAACTAGCGGGCTACAATGAGCAGTTCTTC. Encoded protein: CAISELAGYNEQFF.

This sequence joins TRBV18 and TRBJ2-6; D remains ambiguous. Germline assignment: CDR1 KGHSH and CDR2 LQKENI. The CDR3 runs 15 residues. V lost 3 bases and J lost 4, with 10 bases in between. The CDR3 DNA reads TGTGCCAGCTCACCCGACACTGCAGGGGCCAACGTCCTGACTTTC. It codes for CASSPDTAGANVLTF.

This clone is a singleton in its sample. V is TRBV18 and J is TRBJ1-2; tentative D call: TRBD1 (5 bases). Germline V lookup: CDR1 KGHSH, CDR2 LQKENI. CDR3 length: 14 amino acids. V gave up 2 bases and J gave up 3 bases, with 10 bases separating them. The CDR3 sequence: CASSPSGIYYGYTF. The CDR3 coding sequence is TGTGCCAGCTCACCATCAGGGATTTACTATGGCTACACCTTC.

This clone turned up a few times. The chain employs TRBV18 and TRBJ2-7; a weak D match, TRBD1 (5 bases). The ends were cut back, 3 bases at V and 3 bases at J, with 18 bases in the middle. CDR1 and CDR2 (germline): KGHSH, LQKENI. The CDR3 covers 16 residues. The CDR3 sequence: CASSPMQGRINYEQYF. CDR3 bases: TGTGCCAGCTCACCTATGCAGGGTCGCATTAACTACGAGCAGTACTTC.

The DNA for the CDR3 is TGTGCCAGCAGCGTACAAGGGGTCTCCACCGGGGAGCTGTTTTTT. Protein product: CASSVQGVSTGELFF. The gene calls are TRBV9 and TRBJ2-2, with D possibly being TRBD1 (5 bases). This CDR3 is built from 15 residues. Germline V gene sequence: CDR1 SGDLS, CDR2 YYNGEE. Trimming shortened V by 1 base and J by 4 bases, and 11 bases separated the two germline ends.

Here the CDR3 reads CASSLAGGQTGELFF. Here the CDR3 DNA reads TGTGCCAGCAGCCTAGCGGGAGGTCAAACCGGGGAGCTGTTTTTT. The rearrangement joins TRBV7-3 to TRBJ2-2; 11 positions match TRBD2. The CDR3 is 15 amino acids. The V and J ends lost 5 bases and 5 bases, in that order; junction bases with no gene match: 4. CDR1 is SGHTA, CDR2 FQGTGA, per germline. The full variable domain, rest sourced from reference TRBV7-3 and TRBJ2-2, is GAGVSQTPSNKVTEKGKYVELRCDPISGHTALYWYRQSLGQGPEFLIYFQGTGAADDSGLPNDRFFAVRPEGSVSTLKIQRTERGDSAVYLCASSLAGGQTGELFFGEGSRLTVL.

V gene TRBV9 combines with J gene TRBJ1-3, with 8 nucleotides matching TRBD1. The V segment lost 0 bases and the J segment 0 bases; nucleotides outside the gene matches: 20. The CDR3 runs to 22 residues. Germline lookup yields CDR1 SGDLS and CDR2 YYNGEE. CDR3 sequence: CASSVEALRGSGGAGSGNTIYF. Written as DNA, the CDR3 is TGTGCCAGCAGCGTAGAAGCCCTCCGGGGGTCAGGGGGCGCCGGCTCTGGAAACACCATATATTTT.

A remark on this clone: At the DNA level, this CDR3 is encoded by other sequences in the same sample as well. The chain uses TRBV5-1 and TRBJ1-4, with TRBD1 matching 12 bases. The trim removed 3 bases at V and 8 bases at J, leaving 2 bases unmatched. The CDR3 is 14 residues long. The germline V gene has CDR1 SGHRS and CDR2 YFSETQ. Here the CDR3 reads CASSSGQGAEKLFF. The CDR3 coding sequence is TGCGCCAGCAGCTCGGGACAGGGGGCGGAAAAACTGTTTTTT.